The entry below describes one T cell receptor (beta chain). The antigen remains unidentified. The sample belongs to a study of graft-versus-host responses after intestinal transplantation. Study information: Every one of the recipients received anti-thymocyte globulin induction and afterwards took tacrolimus and steroids for around 3 years.

Study-wide points: Declining HvG levels early post-transplant were linked to peak circulating GvH clone levels. Within the allografts of patients who had graft-donor T cell macrochimerism, graft-versus-host to host-versus-graft clonal ratios were high.

CDR1 SGHRS and CDR2 YFSETQ come from the germline V gene. Trimming took 4 bases from V and 0 from J, leaving 11 bases between them. The CDR3 contains 15 residues. The method was immunoSEQ multiplex PCR; TCRdb's version includes in-frame clones alone and lacks a portion of them. The sample has 85,000 to 100,000 clones; approximately 90% are singletons. The sample in question was unstimulated CD4+ T cells sorted from spleen or lymph node cells, obtained before transplant. The chain combines TRBV5-1 with TRBJ1-3, with a weak D call TRBD1 (5 bases). This TCR was recovered from a human donor who was the organ donor for an intestinal transplant. CDR3 nucleotide sequence: TGCGCCAGCAGCGAAGGGGATTACTCTGGAAACACCATATATTTT. Its translation is CASSEGDYSGNTIYF. The full variable domain, with the rest looked up from reference TRBV5-1 and TRBJ1-3, is KAGVTQTPRYLIKTRGQQVTLSCSPISGHRSVSWYQQTPGQGLQFLFEYFSETQRNKGNFPGRFSGRQFSNSRSEMNVSTLELGDSALYLCASSEGDYSGNTIYFGEGSWLTVV.